This T cell receptor (beta chain) came from a study of blood T cell repertoires in COVID-19. The CDR3 length is 17 residues. The J segment lost 1 base and the V segment lost 1 base, leaving 7 bases of the junction unmatched. Germline V CDR1 and CDR2: LNHDA, SQIVND (reference sequence). Sequencing was performed with immunoSEQ multiplex PCR; in TCRdb, only in-frame clones are kept and a portion is missing. Among under 200,000 clones, approximately 86% were seen once, and the ten largest hold 4% to 6.5%. Source material: PBMCs or T cells enriched from blood (not recorded which). The chain joins TRBV19 to TRBJ2-5; 9 bases fit TRBD1. The sequence was collected from a woman aged 60 to 75 with acute COVID-19. CDR3 DNA: TGTGCCAGTAGTATAGTTCGGACAGGGGATTCCCAAGAGACCCAGTACTTC. Its translation: CASSIVRTGDSQETQYF.